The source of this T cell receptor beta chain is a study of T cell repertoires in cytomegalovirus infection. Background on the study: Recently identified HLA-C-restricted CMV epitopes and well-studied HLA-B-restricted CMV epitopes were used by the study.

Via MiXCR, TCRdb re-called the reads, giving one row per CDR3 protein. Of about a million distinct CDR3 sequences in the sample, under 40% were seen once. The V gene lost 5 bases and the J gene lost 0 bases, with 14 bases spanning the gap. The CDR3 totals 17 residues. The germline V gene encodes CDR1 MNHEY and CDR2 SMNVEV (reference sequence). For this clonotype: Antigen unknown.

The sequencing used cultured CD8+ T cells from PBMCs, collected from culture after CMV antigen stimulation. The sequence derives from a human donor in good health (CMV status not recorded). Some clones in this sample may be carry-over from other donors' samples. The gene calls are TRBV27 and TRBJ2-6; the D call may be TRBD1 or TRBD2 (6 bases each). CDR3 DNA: TGTGCCAGCAGTCTCTTAGGGGGGAGCTCTGGGGCCAACGTCCTGACTTTC. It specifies CASSLLGGSSGANVLTF.